The source of this T cell receptor beta chain is a study of cytomegalovirus exposure and HLA in healthy donors. Study-wide context: Out of 300 to 500 genotyped donors, 81% belonged to the Caucasian-associated ancestry cluster.

The CDR3 totals 15 residues. V was pared by 8 bases and J by 1 base, with 4 bases of the junction left unmatched. Germline V lookup: CDR1 MNHEY, CDR2 SVGAGI. The PCR was carried out with 60 Vbeta primers and 13 Jbeta primers. Clones were sequenced by immunoSEQ multiplex PCR, and TCRdb holds only the in-frame ones, with some missing. The profile shows about 200,000 clones, approximately 85% of them singletons. Material for sequencing was PBMCs. The V gene is TRBV6-5, the J gene TRBJ2-7, with 14 bases fitting TRBD2. The TCR originated in a woman between 50 and 59 years old in good health and CMV-seropositive. Written as DNA, the CDR3 is TGTGCCAGCCGGACTAGCGGGGGGAAGTCCTACGAGCAGTACTTC. Amino acid sequence: CASRTSGGKSYEQYF.